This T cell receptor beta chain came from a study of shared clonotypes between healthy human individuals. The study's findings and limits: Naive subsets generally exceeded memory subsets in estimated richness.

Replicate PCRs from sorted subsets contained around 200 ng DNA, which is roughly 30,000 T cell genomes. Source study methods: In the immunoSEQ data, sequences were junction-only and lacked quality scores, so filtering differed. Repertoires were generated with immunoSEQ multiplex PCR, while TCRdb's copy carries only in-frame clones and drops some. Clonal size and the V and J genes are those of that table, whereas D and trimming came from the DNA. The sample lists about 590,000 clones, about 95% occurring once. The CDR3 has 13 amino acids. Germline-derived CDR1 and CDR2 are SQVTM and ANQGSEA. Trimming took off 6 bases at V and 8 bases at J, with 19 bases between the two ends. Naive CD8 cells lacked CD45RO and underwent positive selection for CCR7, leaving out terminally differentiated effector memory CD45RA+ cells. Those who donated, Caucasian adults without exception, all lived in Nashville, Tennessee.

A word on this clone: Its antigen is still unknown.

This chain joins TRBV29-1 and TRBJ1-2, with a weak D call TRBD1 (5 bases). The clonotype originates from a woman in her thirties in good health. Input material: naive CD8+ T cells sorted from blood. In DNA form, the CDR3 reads TGCAGCGTGCTAGGGCGGACTGGGGACGGCTACACCTTC. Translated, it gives CSVLGRTGDGYTF.